The 7 T cell receptor beta chains reported below all come from one sample, sequenced in a study of regulatory dendritic cells for organ transplantation (dated by TCRdb to the late 2010s). Sorted T cell subsets were CFSE-labeled and co-cultured for five to six days with allogeneic regulatory or mature dendritic cells at a 1:10 DC:T ratio. Library preparation used the immunoSEQ multiplex PCR assay. Sourced from immuneACCESS, this table was stored by TCRdb with only in-frame sequences that have V and J called. A share of the clones is absent; for the studies checked, an unresolved V gene accounts for under half, and the remainder has no known explanation. The table for this sample lists fewer than 5,000 clones; 60% of them were counted only once. The top ten clonotypes cover approximately 17% of the sample. For these TCRs, the target antigens are not known. Sample: memory CD8+ T cells from blood cultured with regulatory dendritic cells. The sample's cell subset or site label is to be understood as: CD45RO+ memory T cells. These TCRs come from a human donor in good health.

This rearrangement joins TRBV5-1 to TRBJ2-7; 9 nucleotides align to TRBD1. The germline CDR1 and CDR2 sequences are SGHRS and YFSETQ. Unmatched junction bases numbered 6, after V lost 4 bases and J lost 4 bases. CDR3 size: 14 residues. The CDR3 reads CASSVGTGWYEQYF. The CDR3 bases are TGCGCCAGCAGCGTGGGGACAGGGTGGTACGAGCAGTACTTC.

This chain links TRBV7-2 with TRBJ2-2; D may be TRBD1 (6 bases). The germline V gene encodes CDR1 SGHTA and CDR2 FQGNSA. This CDR3 comprises 16 residues. V lost 3 bases and J lost 6, with 17 bases in between. The DNA of the CDR3 is TGTGCCAGCAGCTTTGCCACAGGGAGATTGTCCGGGGAGCTGTTTTTT. Translated: CASSFATGRLSGELFF.

This clone was detected only a few times. The rearrangement links TRBV5-1 to TRBJ1-1; D ambiguous. The CDR3 loop spans 13 amino acids. The V and J ends lost 1 base and 2 bases respectively, with 6 bases between them. Germline V gene sequence: CDR1 SGHRS, CDR2 YFSETQ. The CDR3 sequence is CASSLTSNTEAFF. The CDR3 DNA sequence: TGCGCCAGCAGCTTGACATCCAACACTGAAGCTTTCTTT. Complete variable domain (other parts from reference TRBV5-1 and TRBJ1-1): KAGVTQTPRYLIKTRGQQVTLSCSPISGHRSVSWYQQTPGQGLQFLFEYFSETQRNKGNFPGRFSGRQFSNSRSEMNVSTLELGDSALYLCASSLTSNTEAFFGQGTRLTVV.

The V gene is TRBV12-5, the J gene TRBJ1-2; D not certain. Germline V gives CDR1 LGHNT, CDR2 FRNRAP. V was pared by 0 bases and J by 3 bases, with 5 bases between. This CDR3 comprises 13 residues. For the CDR3, the DNA is TGTGCTAGTGGTTTGGTTATTGACTATGGCTACACCTTC. Protein sequence: CASGLVIDYGYTF.

The V call is TRBV7-8, the J call TRBJ2-1; TRBD2 matches 8 bases. The CDR3 spans 17 residues. The germline V gene encodes CDR1 SGHVS and CDR2 FQNEAQ. Losses at the gene ends were 1 base for V and 1 base for J; bases not matched to a gene: 6. DNA of the CDR3: TGTGCCAGCAGCTTAGGAACAGCGGGGGCGTCCTACAATGAGCAGTTCTTC. Translated, it gives CASSLGTAGASYNEQFF.

The chain has TRBV19 and TRBJ1-6; D is possibly TRBD1 (5 bases). This CDR3 has 16 amino acids. V was shortened by 3 bases and J by 6 bases, with 15 bases between the two germline ends. CDR1 is LNHDA and CDR2 is SQIVND in the germline V gene (reference sequence). The CDR3 here is CASSIARGSFNSPLHF. The CDR3, as DNA: TGTGCCAGTAGTATCGCTCGGGGGTCTTTTAATTCACCCCTCCACTTT.

This rearrangement joins TRBV7-7 to TRBJ2-3; 11 bases fit TRBD2. Losses at the gene ends were 3 bases for V and 5 bases for J; bases not matched to a gene: 4. Germline CDR1 and CDR2: SSHAT and FNYEAQ (reference sequence). The CDR3 covers 15 residues. The CDR3, as DNA: TGTGCCAGCAGCTTTAGCGGGGGGGATGGAGATACGCAGTATTTT. It encodes CASSFSGGDGDTQYF. Drawing the rest from reference TRBV7-7 and TRBJ2-3, the complete variable domain is GAGVSQSPRYKVTKRGQDVTLRCDPISSHATLYWYQQALGQGPEFLTYFNYEAQPDKSGLPSDRFSAERPEGSISTLTIQRTEQRDSAMYRCASSFSGGDGDTQYFGPGTRLTVL.